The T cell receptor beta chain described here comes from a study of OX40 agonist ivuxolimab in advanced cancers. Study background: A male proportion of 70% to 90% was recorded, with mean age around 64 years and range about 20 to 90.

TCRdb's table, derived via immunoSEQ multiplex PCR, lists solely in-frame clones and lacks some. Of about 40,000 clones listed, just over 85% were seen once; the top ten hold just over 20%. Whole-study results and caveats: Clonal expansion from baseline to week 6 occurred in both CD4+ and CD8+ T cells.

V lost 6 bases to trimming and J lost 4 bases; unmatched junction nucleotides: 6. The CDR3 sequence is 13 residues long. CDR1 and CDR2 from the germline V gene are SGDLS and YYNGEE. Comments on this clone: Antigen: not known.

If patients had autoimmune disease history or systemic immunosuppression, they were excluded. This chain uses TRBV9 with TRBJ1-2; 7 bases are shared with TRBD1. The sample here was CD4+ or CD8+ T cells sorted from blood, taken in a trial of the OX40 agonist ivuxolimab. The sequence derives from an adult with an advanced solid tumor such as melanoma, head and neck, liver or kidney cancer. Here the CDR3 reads CASTLGTAYGYTF. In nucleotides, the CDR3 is TGTGCCAGCACCCTAGGGACAGCCTATGGCTACACCTTC.